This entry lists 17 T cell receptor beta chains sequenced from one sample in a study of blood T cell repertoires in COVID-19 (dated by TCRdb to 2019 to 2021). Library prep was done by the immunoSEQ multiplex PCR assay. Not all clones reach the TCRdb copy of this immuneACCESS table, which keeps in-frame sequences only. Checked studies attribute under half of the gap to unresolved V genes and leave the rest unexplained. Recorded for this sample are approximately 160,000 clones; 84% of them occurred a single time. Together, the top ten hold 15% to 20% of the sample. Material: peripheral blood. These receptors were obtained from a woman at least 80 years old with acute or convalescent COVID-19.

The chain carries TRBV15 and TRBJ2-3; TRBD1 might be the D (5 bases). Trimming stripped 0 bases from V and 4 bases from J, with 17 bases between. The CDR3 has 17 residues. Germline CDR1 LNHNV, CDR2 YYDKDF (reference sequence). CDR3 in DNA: TGTGCCACCAGCAGAGATCCCCAGGGTGGTGGGGCAGATACGCAGTATTTT. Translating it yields CATSRDPQGGGADTQYF.

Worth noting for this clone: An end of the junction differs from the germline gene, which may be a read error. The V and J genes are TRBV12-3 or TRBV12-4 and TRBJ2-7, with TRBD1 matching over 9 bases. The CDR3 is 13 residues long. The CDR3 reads CASSSQTRDRVNF. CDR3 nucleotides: TGTGCCAGCAGTTCTCAGACCCGGGACAGGGTAAACTTC.

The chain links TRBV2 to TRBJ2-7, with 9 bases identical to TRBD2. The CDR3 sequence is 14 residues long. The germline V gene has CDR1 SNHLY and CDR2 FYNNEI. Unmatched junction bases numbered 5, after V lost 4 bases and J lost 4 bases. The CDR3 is CASSGGTSYYEQYF. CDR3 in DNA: TGTGCCAGCAGTGGCGGGACTAGCTATTACGAGCAGTACTTC.

This CDR3 is CATRTTDRVRNEQFF. DNA of the CDR3: TGTGCCACCAGGACTACGGACAGGGTACGGAATGAGCAGTTCTTC. V and J are TRBV11-1 and TRBJ2-1, with 8 bases identical to TRBD1. The germline V gene encodes CDR1 SGHAT and CDR2 FQDESV (reference sequence). Trimming at V came to 10 bases and at J to 7 bases, leaving 15 bases not matched to a gene. The CDR3 spans 15 residues.

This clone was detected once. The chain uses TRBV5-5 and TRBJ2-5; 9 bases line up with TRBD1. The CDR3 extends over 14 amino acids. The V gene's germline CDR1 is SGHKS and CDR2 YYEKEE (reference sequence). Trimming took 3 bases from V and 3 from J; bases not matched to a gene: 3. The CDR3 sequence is CASSYGTGKETQYF. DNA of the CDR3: TGTGCCAGCAGCTACGGGACAGGGAAAGAGACCCAGTACTTC.

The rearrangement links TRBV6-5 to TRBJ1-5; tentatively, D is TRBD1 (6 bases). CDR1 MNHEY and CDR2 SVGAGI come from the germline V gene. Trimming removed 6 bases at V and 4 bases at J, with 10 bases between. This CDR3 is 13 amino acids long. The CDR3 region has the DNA TGTGCCAGCAGCCTTCAGGGGAATCAGCCCCAGCATTTT. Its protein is CASSLQGNQPQHF.

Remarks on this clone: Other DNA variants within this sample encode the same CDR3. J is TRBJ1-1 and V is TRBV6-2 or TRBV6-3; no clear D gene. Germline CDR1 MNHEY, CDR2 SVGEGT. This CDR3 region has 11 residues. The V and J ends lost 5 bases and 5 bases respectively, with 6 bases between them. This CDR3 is CASSLGTEAFF. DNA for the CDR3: TGTGCCAGCAGTCTAGGTACTGAAGCTTTCTTT.

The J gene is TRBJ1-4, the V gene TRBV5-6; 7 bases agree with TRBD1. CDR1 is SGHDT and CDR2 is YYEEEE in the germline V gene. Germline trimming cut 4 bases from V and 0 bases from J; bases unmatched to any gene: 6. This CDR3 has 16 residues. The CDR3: CASSPGTVPTNEKLFF. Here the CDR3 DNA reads TGTGCCAGCAGCCCAGGGACAGTCCCAACTAATGAAAAACTGTTTTTT. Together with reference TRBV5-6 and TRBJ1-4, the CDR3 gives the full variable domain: DAGVTQSPTHLIKTRGQQVTLRCSPKSGHDTVSWYQQALGQGPQFIFQYYEEEERQRGNFPDRFSGHQFPNYSSELNVNALLLGDSALYLCASSPGTVPTNEKLFFGSGTQLSVL.

CDR3 coding DNA: TGTGCCAGCGCACGGGACAGTGCAGCCGAGCAGTACTTC. Protein sequence: CASARDSAAEQYF. The chain joins TRBV2 to TRBJ2-7, with 7 bases fitting TRBD1. Germline lookup yields CDR1 SNHLY and CDR2 FYNNEI. The CDR3 is 13 residues long. After removal of 8 bases from V and 6 bases from J, the junction contained 10 bases not matched to a gene.

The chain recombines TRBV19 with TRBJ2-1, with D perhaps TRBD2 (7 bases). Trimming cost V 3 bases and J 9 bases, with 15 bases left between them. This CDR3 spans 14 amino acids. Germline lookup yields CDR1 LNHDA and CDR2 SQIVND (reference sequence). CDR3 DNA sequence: TGTGCCAGTAGTATGCAGGGGCGGGGGAGTGAGCAGTTCTTC. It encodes CASSMQGRGSEQFF. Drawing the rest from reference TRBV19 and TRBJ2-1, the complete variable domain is DGGITQSPKYLFRKEGQNVTLSCEQNLNHDAMYWYRQDPGQGLRLIYYSQIVNDFQKGDIAEGYSVSREKKESFPLTVTSAQKNPTAFYLCASSMQGRGSEQFFGPGTRLTVL.

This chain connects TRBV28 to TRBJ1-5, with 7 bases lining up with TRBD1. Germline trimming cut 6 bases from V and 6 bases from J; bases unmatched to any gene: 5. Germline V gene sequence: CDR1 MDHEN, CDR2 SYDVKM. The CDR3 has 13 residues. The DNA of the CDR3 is TGTGCCAGCAGCCTCAGGGGGGCTCAGCCCCAGCATTTT. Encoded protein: CASSLRGAQPQHF.

CDR3 amino acids: CASRPGTGNEQYF. CDR3 DNA: TGTGCCAGCAGGCCCGGGACAGGGAACGAGCAGTACTTC. The chain is built from TRBV28 and TRBJ2-7; 9 bases align to TRBD1. After removal of 6 bases from V and 5 bases from J, the junction contained 5 bases not matched to a gene. CDR3 length: 13 amino acids. The germline V gene encodes CDR1 MDHEN and CDR2 SYDVKM.

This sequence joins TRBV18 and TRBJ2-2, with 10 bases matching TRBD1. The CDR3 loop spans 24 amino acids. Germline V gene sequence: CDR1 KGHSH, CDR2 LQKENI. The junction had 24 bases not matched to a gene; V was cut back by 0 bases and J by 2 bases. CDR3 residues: CASSPPSSWDRGLGGAVNTGELFF. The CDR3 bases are TGTGCCAGCTCACCACCGTCATCCTGGGACAGGGGCTTGGGAGGAGCGGTAAACACCGGGGAGCTGTTTTTT.

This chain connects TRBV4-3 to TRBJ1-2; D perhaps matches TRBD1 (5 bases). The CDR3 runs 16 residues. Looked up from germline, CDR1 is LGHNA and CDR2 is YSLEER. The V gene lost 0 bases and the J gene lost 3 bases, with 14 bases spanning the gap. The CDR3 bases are TGCGCCAGCAGCCAAGAAACCAGGGTAACCCACTATGGCTACACCTTC. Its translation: CASSQETRVTHYGYTF.

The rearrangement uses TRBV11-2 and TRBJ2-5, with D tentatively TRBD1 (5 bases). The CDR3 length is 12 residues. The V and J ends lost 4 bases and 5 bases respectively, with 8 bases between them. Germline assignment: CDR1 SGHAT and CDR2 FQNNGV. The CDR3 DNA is TGTGCCAGCAGCTCCAGGGCGGAGACCCAGTACTTC. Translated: CASSSRAETQYF.

CDR3 protein: CASSPTQGNQPQHF. The CDR3 DNA follows: TGTGCCAGCAGCCCCACCCAGGGTAATCAGCCCCAGCATTTT. This chain connects TRBV7-8 to TRBJ1-5; D is possibly TRBD1 (5 bases). The germline gives CDR1 SGHVS, CDR2 FQNEAQ. The CDR3 length is 14 residues. The V end lost 5 bases, the J end lost 4 bases, and 12 bases lay between the germline ends.

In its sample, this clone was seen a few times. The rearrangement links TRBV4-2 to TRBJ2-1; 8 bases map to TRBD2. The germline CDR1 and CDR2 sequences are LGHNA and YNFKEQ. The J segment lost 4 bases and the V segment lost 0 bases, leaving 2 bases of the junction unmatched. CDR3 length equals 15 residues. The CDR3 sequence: CASSQETSDYNEQFF. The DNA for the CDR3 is TGTGCCAGCAGCCAAGAGACTAGCGATTACAATGAGCAGTTCTTC.